A selection of T cell receptor beta chains follows, all from one sample in a study of early T cells in non-severe SARS-CoV-2 infection. TCRdb re-called the 5' RACE reads with MiXCR, one entry per CDR3 protein. The data hold about 100,000 distinct CDR3 sequences, with about 13% observed a single time. The sample comprised whole blood. The receptors originated from an adult who was a healthcare worker with PCR-confirmed SARS-CoV-2 infection or an uninfected control (not recorded which). Both conserved end residues are part of each CDR3. D genes are given only for firm matches. Size values are once, few and many counts, or a class for expanded clones, and some rows have none.

>TRBV7-6|many|.|TRBJ2-1
CASSAPGREQFF
TGTGCCAGCAGTGCCCCCGGTCGCGAGCAGTTCTTC
>TRBV18|.|.|TRBJ2-7
CASSGDSYEQYF
TGTGCCAGCTCGGGGGACTCCTACGAGCAGTACTTC
>TRBV9|few|TRBD1|TRBJ2-5
CASSPRDSGSGTQYF
TGTGCCAGCAGCCCCCGGGACAGCGGAAGCGGGACCCAGTACTTC
>TRBV2|.|.|TRBJ2-2
CASSGATNTGELFF
TGTGCCAGCAGTGGGGCTACGAACACCGGGGAGCTGTTTTTT
>TRBV29-1|few|TRBD2|TRBJ2-1
CSVGWTSGGAYNEQFF
TGCAGCGTTGGATGGACTAGCGGGGGGGCTTACAATGAGCAGTTCTTC
>TRBV28|.|.|TRBJ2-7
CASSSHRVGYEQYF
TGTGCCAGCAGTTCCCACAGGGTGGGGTACGAGCAGTACTTC
>TRBV7-2|many|.|TRBJ1-1
CASSLVGPSNTEAFF
TGTGCCAGCAGCTTGGTAGGCCCTTCGAACACTGAAGCTTTCTTT
>TRBV5-1|.|.|TRBJ1-1
CASSWTVGDTEAFF
TGCGCCAGCAGCTGGACGGTGGGGGACACTGAAGCTTTCTTT
>TRBV12-3/TRBV12-4|.|TRBD2|TRBJ2-5
CASGLAGETQYF
TGTGCCAGCGGACTAGCGGGGGAGACCCAGTACTTC
>TRBV5-1|.|TRBD2|TRBJ2-3
CASSLPSGGGATDTQYF
TGCGCCAGCAGCTTGCCCTCCGGCGGGGGGGCGACAGATACGCAGTATTTT
>TRBV5-1|.|.|TRBJ1-1
CASSLEASNTEAFF
TGCGCCAGCAGCCTGGAGGCTTCGAACACTGAAGCTTTCTTT
>TRBV5-1|few|.|TRBJ1-1
CASSWGRPVNTEAFF
TGCGCCAGCAGCTGGGGGCGGCCCGTGAACACTGAAGCTTTCTTT
>TRBV20-1|.|.|TRBJ1-3
CSAPLQGGQGTTIYF
TGCAGTGCTCCACTTCAAGGGGGGCAGGGCACCACTATATATTTT
>TRBV29-1|.|.|TRBJ2-1
CSVVQGEGAGNEQFF
TGCAGCGTTGTGCAGGGGGAGGGGGCAGGAAATGAGCAGTTCTTC
>TRBV6-5|.|TRBD2|TRBJ2-5
CASRGLVVETQYF
TGTGCCAGCAGGGGACTAGTCGTGGAGACCCAGTACTTC
>TRBV12-3/TRBV12-4|.|TRBD2|TRBJ2-1
CASRLLAGTRYNEQFF
TGTGCCAGCAGACTACTAGCGGGGACCCGCTACAATGAGCAGTTCTTC
>TRBV28|.|TRBD1|TRBJ2-3
CASSRDRVLGADTQYF
TGTGCCAGCAGTCGAGACAGGGTTCTGGGTGCAGATACGCAGTATTTT
>TRBV20-1|few|.|TRBJ1-1
CSARVGNHGDTEAFF
TGCAGTGCTAGGGTAGGGAACCACGGGGACACTGAAGCTTTCTTT
>TRBV7-2|many|.|TRBJ1-1
CASSTPRPGPQNTEAFF
TGTGCCAGCAGCACCCCCCGCCCCGGGCCCCAGAACACTGAAGCTTTCTTT
>TRBV6-2/TRBV6-3|many|.|TRBJ2-3
CASTGKHTQYF
TGTGCCAGCACGGGAAAACATACGCAGTATTTT
>TRBV11-2|.|.|TRBJ1-1
CASSQGVRNTEAFF
TGTGCCAGCAGCCAAGGGGTACGAAACACTGAAGCTTTCTTT
>TRBV20-1|few|.|TRBJ1-2
CSAPPYGYTF
TGCAGTGCCCCCCCTTATGGCTACACCTTC
>TRBV14|few|.|TRBJ1-6
CASSQEVRNSPLHF
TGTGCCAGCAGCCAAGAGGTTCGTAATTCACCCCTCCACTTT